The 20 T cell receptor beta chains in this list originate from one sample, sequenced in a study of blood T cells in healthy people across ages. The second PCR ran roughly 6 to 12 cycles with a sample-barcoded 5' primer and J-beta primers. TCRdb re-called the 5' RACE reads with MiXCR, one entry per CDR3 protein. The sample records about 1,600,000 distinct CDR3 sequences, about 40% being singletons. The sequencing sample was made of blood. These receptors originate from a young woman in good health.

This clonotype appeared a single time. This chain joins TRBV6-6 and TRBJ2-7; D unclear. The CDR3 has 12 amino acids. CDR1 MNHNY and CDR2 SVGAGI come from the germline V gene (reference sequence). The ends were cut back, 6 bases at V and 9 bases at J, with 15 bases in the middle. DNA of the CDR3: TGTGCCAGCAGCCCGACCGATCTGGGGCAGTACTTC. This translates into CASSPTDLGQYF.

V gene TRBV7-9 combines with J gene TRBJ2-2; no firm D call. The CDR3 is made up of 14 amino acids. Trimming took off 5 bases at V and 9 bases at J, with 16 bases between the two ends. Germline V lookup: CDR1 SEHNR, CDR2 FQNEAQ (reference sequence). The CDR3 region has the DNA TGTGCCAGCAGCATAGACGCCTTTAGCCGGGAGCTGTTTTTT. As protein: CASSIDAFSRELFF. The whole variable domain, remainder taken from reference TRBV7-9 and TRBJ2-2, is DTGVSQNPRHKITKRGQNVTFRCDPISEHNRLYWYRQTLGQGPEFLTYFQNEAQLEKSRLLSDRFSAERPKGSFSTLEIQRTEQGDSAMYLCASSIDAFSRELFFGEGSRLTVL.

This rearrangement joins TRBV5-1 to TRBJ1-1; D is undetermined. Trimming removed 4 bases from V and 5 bases from J, with 15 bases in between. Germline CDR1 reads SGHRS; CDR2 reads YFSETQ. The CDR3 consists of 14 residues. CDR3 amino acids: CASSLGIAGTEAFF. CDR3 nucleotide sequence: TGCGCCAGCAGCCTCGGAATCGCCGGTACTGAAGCTTTCTTT.

This chain links TRBV27 with TRBJ2-5, with unresolved D. Gene TRBJ2-7 matches the end of the DNA better, so the J call may be wrong. This CDR3 spans 14 amino acids. The germline CDR1 and CDR2 sequences are MNHEY and SMNVEV (reference sequence). The CDR3: CASSYRESYYEQYF. DNA of the CDR3: TGTGCCAGCAGTTATAGGGAAAGTTACTACGAGCAGTACTTC.

This clonotype was observed a few times. The chain links TRBV7-3 to TRBJ2-3, with D perhaps matching TRBD1 or TRBD2 (7 bases each). V gave up 5 bases and J gave up 2 bases, with 17 bases separating them. The germline gives CDR1 SGHTA, CDR2 FQGTGA. This CDR3 region has 16 residues. In nucleotides, the CDR3 is TGTGCCAGCAGCCCCCAGGGGGGGCACTTCACAGATACGCAGTATTTT. It yields the protein CASSPQGGHFTDTQYF.

This sequence joins TRBV4-2 and TRBJ1-6; TRBD1 might be the D (5 bases). This CDR3 has 17 residues. Trimming took off 2 bases at V and 7 bases at J, with 18 bases between the two ends. Looked up from germline, CDR1 is LGHNA and CDR2 is YNFKEQ. CDR3 bases: TGTGCCAGCAGCCAACACGCGGGACCCCCGGGGAATTCACCCCTCCACTTT. Protein: CASSQHAGPPGNSPLHF.

The chain carries TRBV7-3 and TRBJ2-1; 11 nucleotides align to TRBD2. The CDR3 totals 18 residues. Germline V CDR1 and CDR2: SGHTA, FQGTGA. V gave up 3 bases and J gave up 1 base; unmatched junction bases: 8. CDR3 nucleotides: TGTGCCAGCAGCTTGGGTAGCGGGGGGGCCGATTCCTACAATGAGCAGTTCTTC. It codes for CASSLGSGGADSYNEQFF.

The V gene is TRBV20-1, the J gene TRBJ1-4; D not certain. Germline loops: CDR1 DFQATT, CDR2 SNEGSKA (reference sequence). Trimming removed 5 bases at V and 8 bases at J, with 12 bases between. The CDR3 is 12 residues long. The CDR3 sequence: CSAVRLGEKLFF. CDR3 DNA sequence: TGCAGTGCTGTTAGGCTAGGGGAAAAACTGTTTTTT.

A few counts support this clonotype. The chain couples TRBV5-1 to TRBJ2-7; 10 bases align to TRBD2. V was clipped by 1 base and J by 1 base; unmatched bases: 8. There are 17 residues in the CDR3. The germline V gene encodes CDR1 SGHRS and CDR2 YFSETQ. The CDR3 loop is CASSLSTSGMGSYEQYF. CDR3 in DNA: TGCGCCAGCAGCTTGAGTACTAGCGGGATGGGGTCCTACGAGCAGTACTTC. The entire variable domain, with the rest obtained from reference TRBV5-1 and TRBJ2-7, is as follows: KAGVTQTPRYLIKTRGQQVTLSCSPISGHRSVSWYQQTPGQGLQFLFEYFSETQRNKGNFPGRFSGRQFSNSRSEMNVSTLELGDSALYLCASSLSTSGMGSYEQYFGPGTRLTVT.

The rearrangement uses TRBV3-1 and TRBJ1-1; perhaps TRBD1 as D (6 bases). This CDR3 is 15 amino acids long. CDR1 is LGHDT and CDR2 is YNNKEL in the germline V gene (reference sequence). Trimming shortened V by 0 bases and J by 6 bases, and 14 bases separated the two germline ends. The CDR3 is CASSQEGARWSEAFF. The CDR3 nucleotides are TGTGCCAGCAGCCAAGAGGGGGCCCGTTGGTCTGAAGCTTTCTTT. Combining the CDR3 with reference TRBV3-1 and TRBJ1-1 gives the whole variable domain DTAVSQTPKYLVTQMGNDKSIKCEQNLGHDTMYWYKQDSKKFLKIMFSYNNKELIINETVPNRFSPKSPDKAHLNLHINSLELGDSAVYFCASSQEGARWSEAFFGQGTRLTVV.

The chain uses TRBV5-1 and TRBJ2-1; 9 bases align to TRBD2. V dropped 1 base and J dropped 5; count of bases not matched to a gene: 13. Germline V gene data show CDR1 as SGHRS and CDR2 as YFSETQ. This CDR3 is 18 amino acids long. CDR3 sequence: CASSLRVPGLASHNEQFF. CDR3 coding DNA: TGCGCCAGCAGCTTGCGAGTCCCGGGACTAGCATCGCACAATGAGCAGTTCTTC.

This clonotype occurred many times. The chain uses TRBV29-1 and TRBJ2-3; D unclear. This CDR3 spans 13 amino acids. Germline-derived CDR1 and CDR2 are SQVTM and ANQGSEA. This CDR3 is CSIPGGGTDTQYF. DNA for the CDR3: TGCAGTATCCCGGGTGGTGGCACAGATACGCAGTATTTT.

This clonotype appeared a few times. The V gene is TRBV7-9, the J gene TRBJ2-5; no clear D. CDR3 length: 14 residues. Trimming took 1 base from V and 1 from J, leaving 7 bases between them. Germline CDR1 SEHNR, CDR2 FQNEAQ (reference sequence). The CDR3 nucleotides read TGTGCCAGCAGCTTAGACCCCAGCCAAGAGACCCAGTACTTC. It specifies CASSLDPSQETQYF.

This clonotype was recorded only once. This rearrangement joins TRBV30 to TRBJ1-6; 7 bases fit TRBD1. The CDR3 loop spans 14 amino acids. The germline gives CDR1 GTSNPN, CDR2 SVGIG (reference sequence). The trim removed 2 bases at V and 9 bases at J, leaving 7 bases unmatched. The CDR3 loop reads CAWSKGGGSSPLHF. As DNA, the CDR3 is TGTGCCTGGAGTAAGGGAGGGGGCAGTTCACCCCTCCACTTT.

A few counts support this clonotype. The chain carries TRBV4-1 and TRBJ2-3; 7 bases are a match to TRBD1. The V gene end was trimmed by 4 bases and the J gene end by 1 base; junction bases not matched to a gene: 5. The CDR3 has 15 amino acids. The germline V gene has CDR1 MGHRA and CDR2 YSYEKL. CDR3: CASSRIGQGTDTQYF. In nucleotides, the CDR3 is TGCGCCAGCAGCCGTATCGGACAGGGCACAGATACGCAGTATTTT.

This clonotype was recorded at least ten times. This rearrangement joins TRBV5-1 to TRBJ1-2, with D possibly matching TRBD1 (6 bases). The CDR3 extends over 13 amino acids. V was cut by 5 bases and J by 4 bases, with 12 bases left in between. From germline, CDR1 is SGHRS and CDR2 YFSETQ. The CDR3 bases are TGCGCCAGCAGTGAGGGGGGTAGCTATGGCTACACCTTC. Its translation is CASSEGGSYGYTF.

This clonotype was counted only a few times. The chain employs TRBV14 and TRBJ2-4, with D perhaps matching TRBD1 (5 bases). Near its end, the DNA agrees better with TRBJ2-7, so the J call may be wrong. Germline-derived CDR1 and CDR2 are SGHDN and FVKESK. The CDR3 length is 15 residues. In nucleotides, the CDR3 is TGTGCCAGCAGCCAAGCTCAGGGCTTCAACTACGAGCAGTACTTC. It is translated as CASSQAQGFNYEQYF.

This clonotype was observed a handful of times. J is TRBJ2-3 and V is TRBV5-1; 14 positions match TRBD2. CDR3 length equals 15 residues. The V gene's germline CDR1 is SGHRS and CDR2 YFSETQ. Trimming removed 4 bases from V and 6 bases from J; junction bases left unmatched: 4. The CDR3 DNA follows: TGCGCCAGCAGCATAGGGACTAGCGGGGGCGATACGCAGTATTTT. Protein sequence: CASSIGTSGGDTQYF.

This clonotype was seen a few times. The rearrangement joins TRBV6-5 to TRBJ2-5; 8 bases are shared with TRBD1. Near its end, the DNA agrees better with TRBJ2-7, so the J call may be wrong. The CDR3 spans 13 residues. Germline CDR1 and CDR2: MNHEY and SVGAGI. CDR3 sequence: CASRTGQAGEQYF. CDR3 DNA sequence: TGTGCCAGCAGAACGGGACAGGCGGGCGAGCAGTACTTC.

The rearrangement uses TRBV19 and TRBJ1-2, with TRBD1 matching 8 bases. Germline V gene sequence: CDR1 LNHDA, CDR2 SQIVND (reference sequence). The CDR3 is 15 amino acids. J lost 7 bases, V lost 2 bases, and 9 bases had no gene match. The CDR3 DNA is TGTGCCAGTAGTATAAGCGCAGGGGGCGCCTCTGGCTACACCTTC. Its translation: CASSISAGGASGYTF.